Given below is one T cell receptor beta chain in context. Its antigen is undetermined. After removal of 2 bases from V and 0 bases from J, the junction contained 5 bases not matched to a gene. Germline lookup yields CDR1 MDHEN and CDR2 SYDVKM. The CDR3 extends over 16 amino acids. While the first cohort had 650 to 850 subjects, the donors belonged to the separate validation cohort of 100 to 150 subjects. The entry originates in a study of cytomegalovirus exposure and HLA in healthy donors. Clones were sequenced by immunoSEQ multiplex PCR, and TCRdb holds only the in-frame ones, with some missing. Of around 99,000 clones in the sample, 88% are singletons; the top ten hold roughly 2.1%. Study findings and constraints: In vitro testing confirmed three CMV-associated chains as specific for CMV antigens. While the bulk of TCR sequences proved rare, some public TCRs turned up in many donors.

Sequenced: PBMCs. The V call is TRBV28, the J call TRBJ2-7; 9 nucleotides line up with TRBD1. This TCR came from a woman in her late teens or twenties in good health and CMV-seronegative. The CDR3 region is CASSLGQGSGSYEQYF. The CDR3 coding sequence is TGTGCCAGCAGTTTAGGACAGGGGTCAGGCTCCTACGAGCAGTACTTC.